Detailed here is one T cell receptor beta chain. These data belong to a study of blood T cells in healthy people across ages. At the level of the study: Per every two T cells, about one barcoded beta molecule was captured by template switching.

The V and J ends lost 0 bases and 5 bases, in that order; junction bases with no gene match: 4. CDR1 and CDR2 (germline): SGDLS, YYNGEE. This CDR3 contains 15 residues. A second PCR of roughly 7 to 11 cycles used a sample-barcoded 5' primer and a J-beta primer mix. Every cDNA molecule carried a tag from a template-switch adaptor bearing 12 random nucleotides. TCRdb analysed the 5' RACE reads with MiXCR anew, one entry per CDR3 protein. The sample yields 650,000 to 800,000 distinct CDR3 sequences, 52% seen once. The sample providers were healthy Caucasian people from Russia, aged roughly 6 to 90. No fewer than 5 micrograms of total RNA were isolated from every sample.

Material for sequencing was blood. This clonotype originated in a woman of 80 years or more in good health. This chain joins TRBV9 and TRBJ2-2; 7 bases line up with TRBD1. The CDR3 loop reads CASSVAAGGTGELFF. CDR3 nucleotide sequence: TGTGCCAGCAGCGTAGCGGCAGGGGGTACCGGGGAGCTGTTTTTT.